Presented here are 19 T cell receptor beta chains from one specimen sequenced in a study of control samples from healthy donors and cancer patients. The assay was immunoSEQ multiplex PCR, and TCRdb's table has in-frame clones only and misses some. Among about 110,000 clones, almost 85% were seen once, and the ten largest hold around 6.2%. Sequenced sample: blood. The receptors derive from a man between 18 and 35 years old in good health.

The DNA of the CDR3 is TGTGCCAGCAGTTTTCCCTTGGGACAGGCGACACTAGCGGATCAGCCCCAGCATTTT. Translation: CASSFPLGQATLADQPQHF. The V gene is TRBV28, the J gene TRBJ1-5; 8 bases agree with TRBD1. The CDR3 is 19 amino acids. CDR1 and CDR2 from the germline V gene are MDHEN and SYDVKM. After removal of 3 bases from V and 5 bases from J, the junction contained 18 bases not matched to a gene.

The chain recombines TRBV27 with TRBJ2-7; 7 positions match TRBD2. The CDR3 is 11 amino acids. After removal of 3 bases from V and 11 bases from J, the junction contained 4 bases not matched to a gene. Germline CDR1 is MNHEY and CDR2 is SMNVEV (reference sequence). The CDR3 spells CASSLGGEEYF. CDR3 sequence (DNA): TGTGCCAGCAGTTTGGGGGGGGAAGAGTACTTC.

The chain combines TRBV24-1 with TRBJ1-2; D remains ambiguous. Trimming stripped 0 bases from V and 8 bases from J, with 6 bases between. This CDR3 spans 12 amino acids. The germline gives CDR1 KGHDR, CDR2 SFDVKD. In nucleotides, the CDR3 is TGTGCCACCAGTGATTTGCAGCGAGGCTACACCTTC. It is translated as CATSDLQRGYTF.

The rearrangement links TRBV30 to TRBJ1-2; D uncertain. The CDR3 loop spans 14 amino acids. Germline V gives CDR1 GTSNPN, CDR2 SVGIG (reference sequence). With 4 bases removed from V and 8 bases from J, the gap between germline ends came to 20 bases. This chain's CDR3 is CAWIGRHPVGGYTF. The CDR3 DNA sequence: TGTGCCTGGATTGGGAGACACCCCGTTGGAGGCTACACCTTC.

This chain links TRBV28 with TRBJ1-3; TRBD1 aligns across 10 bases. This CDR3 comprises 15 residues. The V and J ends lost 7 bases and 1 base, in that order; junction bases with no gene match: 4. Germline V gives CDR1 MDHEN, CDR2 SYDVKM. The CDR3 bases are TGTGCCAGCAAGGACAGGGGGGAGTCTGGAAACACCATATATTTT. Translated, it gives CASKDRGESGNTIYF.

The V gene is TRBV7-9, the J gene TRBJ2-6; the match to TRBD2 covers 12 bases. Germline V gene data show CDR1 as SEHNR and CDR2 as FQNEAQ (reference sequence). The CDR3 extends over 18 amino acids. V lost 4 bases and J lost 0; bases outside the gene matches: 4. CDR3 sequence (DNA): TGTGCCAGCAGCTCTGGACTAGCGGGGCACTCTGGGGCCAACGTCCTGACTTTC. This translates into CASSSGLAGHSGANVLTF.

The gene calls are TRBV18 and TRBJ1-2; 8 bases match TRBD1. CDR3 length: 14 residues. Germline CDR1 and CDR2: KGHSH and LQKENI. The V segment lost 5 bases and the J segment 4 bases; nucleotides outside the gene matches: 6. CDR3 nucleotides: TGTGCCAGCTCATACGGGACAGGATCCTATGGCTACACCTTC. It specifies CASSYGTGSYGYTF.

The rearrangement joins TRBV6-2 or TRBV6-3 to TRBJ1-5; unclear D gene. Between the trimmed V and J ends, which lost 7 bases and 0 bases, there was a span of 13 bases. Germline V gives CDR1 MNHEY, CDR2 SVGEGT. The CDR3 runs 15 residues. DNA for the CDR3: TGTGCCAGCACCCCAGGACGTTATAGCAATCAGCCCCAGCATTTT. Translation gives CASTPGRYSNQPQHF.

V usage is TRBV28 and J usage is TRBJ2-7, with TRBD1 matching over 10 bases. V dropped 5 bases and J dropped 6; count of bases not matched to a gene: 10. This CDR3 contains 15 residues. Germline CDR1 and CDR2: MDHEN and SYDVKM. CDR3 protein: CASSPGGTGAGEQYF. The CDR3 DNA is TGTGCCAGCAGTCCCGGGGGGACAGGGGCGGGCGAGCAGTACTTC.

The V call is TRBV11-2, the J call TRBJ2-3; D tentatively reads TRBD1 or TRBD2 (5 bases each). Germline V gives CDR1 SGHAT, CDR2 FQNNGV. This CDR3 comprises 15 residues. Trimming cost V 6 bases and J 4 bases, with 17 bases left between them. CDR3 sequence reads: CASRIIGGPADTQYF. The DNA of the CDR3 is TGTGCCAGCAGGATCATTGGGGGTCCCGCAGATACGCAGTATTTT.

V is TRBV4-3 and J is TRBJ1-2; 7 positions match TRBD1. V lost 0 bases to trimming and J lost 5 bases; unmatched junction nucleotides: 9. Per germline, CDR1 LGHNA and CDR2 YSLEER. The CDR3 runs 16 residues. The CDR3 reads CASSQDIEGANYGYTF. CDR3 coding DNA: TGCGCCAGCAGCCAAGATATAGAGGGGGCGAATTATGGCTACACCTTC.

The gene calls are TRBV5-1 and TRBJ2-1, with 10 bases identical to TRBD2. After removal of 4 bases from V and 7 bases from J, the junction contained 5 bases not matched to a gene. This CDR3 region has 14 residues. Germline V CDR1 and CDR2: SGHRS, YFSETQ. The CDR3 is CASSERGGLNEQFF. DNA of the CDR3: TGCGCCAGCAGCGAGCGGGGGGGCCTAAATGAGCAGTTCTTC.

V and J are TRBV6-5 and TRBJ2-7; D gene ambiguous. The CDR3 has 14 amino acids. With 2 bases removed from V and 6 bases from J, the gap between germline ends came to 14 bases. CDR1 and CDR2 from the germline V gene are MNHEY and SVGAGI. The CDR3 protein is CASSYGARWGEQYF. For the CDR3, the DNA is TGTGCCAGCAGTTACGGCGCAAGGTGGGGCGAGCAGTACTTC.

This sequence joins TRBV27 and TRBJ2-2; 10 positions match TRBD1. The CDR3 has 15 amino acids. The V segment lost 6 bases and the J segment 6 bases; nucleotides outside the gene matches: 7. Germline V lookup: CDR1 MNHEY, CDR2 SMNVEV (reference sequence). The CDR3 region is CASRISGTGAGELFF. The CDR3 DNA sequence: TGTGCCAGCAGGATCTCCGGGACAGGGGCCGGGGAGCTGTTTTTT.

The CDR3 spells CASSLGSSYGYTF. The CDR3 bases are TGTGCCAGCAGTTTGGGGTCCTCCTATGGCTACACCTTC. The gene calls are TRBV28 and TRBJ1-2; D remains unclear. V dropped 3 bases and J dropped 4 bases, with 9 bases sitting between them. This CDR3 spans 13 amino acids. CDR1 is MDHEN and CDR2 is SYDVKM in the germline V gene.

A single count supports this clone. The CDR3 coding sequence is TGTGCCAGCAGGTCGCAGGGGGCAAGAGGGGAAAAACTGTTTTTT. Amino acids: CASRSQGARGEKLFF. The rearrangement links TRBV5-8 to TRBJ1-4; TRBD1 agrees at 8 bases. V trimming: 5 bases; J trimming: 8 bases; junction bases outside the gene matches: 11. CDR3 size: 15 residues. Germline loops: CDR1 SGHTS, CDR2 YDEGEE.

This clone came up many times. The chain links TRBV19 to TRBJ1-5, with no clear D. Germline lookup yields CDR1 LNHDA and CDR2 SQIVND (reference sequence). The CDR3 is 16 residues long. Trimming took 6 bases from V and 2 from J, leaving 17 bases between them. CDR3 region: CASSTWALNGNQPQHF. CDR3 DNA: TGTGCCAGTAGCACCTGGGCCCTGAATGGCAATCAGCCCCAGCATTTT.

This rearrangement joins TRBV3-1 (or the pseudogene TRBV3-2) to TRBJ1-1; unclear D gene. The CDR3 loop spans 16 amino acids. Germline-derived CDR1 and CDR2 are LGHDT and YNNKEL (reference sequence). The V gene lost 8 bases and the J gene lost 1 base, with 20 bases spanning the gap. CDR3 nucleotides: TGTGCCAGCCGCAAGGAGGGAGTATTGGGGAACACTGAAGCTTTCTTT. Protein product: CASRKEGVLGNTEAFF.

V gene TRBV30 combines with J gene TRBJ2-2, with 10 bases aligning to TRBD1. V lost 2 bases to trimming and J lost 3 bases; unmatched junction nucleotides: 6. The CDR3 loop spans 16 amino acids. Germline assignment: CDR1 GTSNPN and CDR2 SVGIG (reference sequence). CDR3 residues: CAWSYPGTGDTGELFF. CDR3 in DNA: TGTGCCTGGAGTTACCCCGGGACAGGGGACACCGGGGAGCTGTTTTTT.